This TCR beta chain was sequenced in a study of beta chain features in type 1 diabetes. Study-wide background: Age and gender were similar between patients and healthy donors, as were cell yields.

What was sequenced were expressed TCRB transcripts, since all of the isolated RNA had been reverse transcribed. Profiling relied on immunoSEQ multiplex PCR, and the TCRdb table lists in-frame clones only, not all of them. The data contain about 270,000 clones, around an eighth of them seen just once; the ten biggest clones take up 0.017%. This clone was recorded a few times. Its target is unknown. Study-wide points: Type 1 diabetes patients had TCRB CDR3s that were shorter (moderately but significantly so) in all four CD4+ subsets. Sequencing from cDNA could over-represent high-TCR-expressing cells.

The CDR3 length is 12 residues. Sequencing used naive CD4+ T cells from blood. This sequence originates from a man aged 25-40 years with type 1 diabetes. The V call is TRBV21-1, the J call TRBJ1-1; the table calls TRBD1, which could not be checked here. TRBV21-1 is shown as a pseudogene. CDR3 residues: CATPWANTEAFF. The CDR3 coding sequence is TGTGCCACCCCCTGGGCCAACACTGAAGCTTTCTTT.